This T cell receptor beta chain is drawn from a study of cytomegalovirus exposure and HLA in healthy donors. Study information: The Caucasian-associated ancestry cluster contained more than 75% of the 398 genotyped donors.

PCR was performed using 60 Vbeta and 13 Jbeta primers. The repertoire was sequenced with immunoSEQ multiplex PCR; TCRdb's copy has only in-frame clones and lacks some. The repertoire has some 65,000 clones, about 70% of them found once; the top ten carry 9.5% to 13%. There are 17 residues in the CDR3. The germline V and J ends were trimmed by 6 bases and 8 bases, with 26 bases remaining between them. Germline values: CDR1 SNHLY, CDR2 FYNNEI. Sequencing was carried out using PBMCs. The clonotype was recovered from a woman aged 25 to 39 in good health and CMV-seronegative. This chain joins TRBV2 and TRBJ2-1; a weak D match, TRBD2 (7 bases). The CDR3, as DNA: TGTGCCAGCAGGGAGGGGGAGGGGGACGACCGCGGCGATGAGCAGTTCTTC. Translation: CASREGEGDDRGDEQFF.